Listed below are T cell receptor beta chains from one sample, sequenced in a study of blood T cell repertoires in COVID-19. Profiling relied on immunoSEQ multiplex PCR, and the TCRdb table lists in-frame clones only, not all of them. The sample yields just under 65,000 clones, roughly 82% seen once. Sequencing was done on a sample of peripheral blood. All receptors derive from a human donor in a cohort sampled during active COVID-19. Both conserved end residues are part of each CDR3. A D gene is named only where the DNA matches it firmly. Clone size is not always given. Where it is, it says once, few, many or a class for expanded clones.

V	D	size	J	DNA	CDR3
TRBV12-2	NA	NA	TRBJ2-7	TGTGCAAGTCGCTTAGCCCGAGGAGGAACCTACGAGCAGTACTTC	CASRLARGGTYEQYF
TRBV30	TRBD1	NA	TRBJ1-2	TGTGCCTACCGGGGACAGCCTTATGGCTACACCTTC	CAYRGQPYGYTF
TRBV7-2	TRBD2	NA	TRBJ2-1	TGTGCCAGCAGCTCCTCCGGGACTAGCGGGGGTCGCAATGAGCAGTTCTTC	CASSSSGTSGGRNEQFF
TRBV6-5	TRBD1	few	TRBJ2-7	TGTGCCAGCAGTCGAGGGACAGGGTCTTTATACGAGCAGTACTTC	CASSRGTGSLYEQYF
TRBV4-3	NA	NA	TRBJ1-6	TGCGCCAGCAGCCAAGATCTTACAGGGCTTAGAAATTCACCCCTCCACTTT	CASSQDLTGLRNSPLHF
TRBV11-2	TRBD1	NA	TRBJ1-1	TGTGCCAGCAGCCAGGACAGGGGGCGAGGAAACACTGAAGCTTTCTTT	CASSQDRGRGNTEAFF
TRBV6-2/TRBV6-3	TRBD2	NA	TRBJ2-5	TGTGCCAGCAGTTACGGTCTAGCGGGGGGGCCGGTCGAGACCCAGTACTTC	CASSYGLAGGPVETQYF
TRBV9	TRBD1	NA	TRBJ2-3	TGTGCCAGCAGCCCCCGGGACAGGGCCCCAGATACGCAGTATTTT	CASSPRDRAPDTQYF
TRBV6-5	NA	NA	TRBJ1-6	TGTGCCAGCAGTTACGGGGCCTCGGCGGATTCACCCCTCCACTTT	CASSYGASADSPLHF
TRBV5-1	TRBD1	NA	TRBJ2-3	TGCGCCAGCAGCCCTACAGGGGCGGGAGATACGCAGTATTTT	CASSPTGAGDTQYF
TRBV19	TRBD1	NA	TRBJ2-7	TGTGCCAGTGCGACAGGGGACGAGCAGTACTTC	CASATGDEQYF
TRBV30	TRBD1	NA	TRBJ1-2	TGTGCCTGGAGGGCAGACAGGGGTGGCGGCTACACCTTC	CAWRADRGGGYTF
TRBV2	NA	NA	TRBJ1-1	TGTGCCAGCAGTCTACTGAACACTGAAGCTTTCTTT	CASSLLNTEAFF
TRBV24-1	NA	NA	TRBJ2-5	TGTGCCACCAGTGTCGCAGGGTTCGAGACCCAGTACTTC	CATSVAGFETQYF
TRBV30	TRBD2	NA	TRBJ2-1	TGTGCCTGGAGTGTACTTGCGGGGGGGCGGAATGAGCAGTTCTTC	CAWSVLAGGRNEQFF
TRBV2	NA	NA	TRBJ1-5	TGTGCCAGCAAACCCGACGGGACAACTAATCAGCCCCAGCATTTT	CASKPDGTTNQPQHF
TRBV6-5	TRBD2	NA	TRBJ2-1	TGTGCCAGCAGTTCCGAGACTAGCGGGGGGGCCATTGAGCAGTTCTTC	CASSSETSGGAIEQFF
TRBV5-6	NA	NA	TRBJ1-1	TGTGCCAGCAGCGATACAGGGACCACTGAAGCTTTCTTT	CASSDTGTTEAFF
TRBV29-1	TRBD2	NA	TRBJ2-3	TGCAGCGTTGGAGATAAGCGGGGGGCCACAGATACGCAGTATTTT	CSVGDKRGATDTQYF
TRBV19	NA	NA	TRBJ1-1	TGTGCCAGTAGCGGGACTGCGGGCGGTGAAGCTTTCTTT	CASSGTAGGEAFF
TRBV14	NA	few	TRBJ2-1	TGTGCCAGCAGCCAGAGTCTAGTGAGGAATGAGCAGTTCTTC	CASSQSLVRNEQFF
TRBV2	TRBD1	NA	TRBJ2-7	TGTGCCAGCAGTGGGGGACAGTGGAGCTCCTACGAGCAGTACTTC	CASSGGQWSSYEQYF
TRBV11-2	NA	few	TRBJ2-2	TGTGCCAGCAGCCATGGAGACAGCTTGGAGCTGTTTTTT	CASSHGDSLELFF
TRBV5-8	TRBD1	NA	TRBJ1-5	TGTGCCAGCAACCCTGACAGGGCTTATAGCAATCAGCCCCAGCATTTT	CASNPDRAYSNQPQHF
TRBV4-1	TRBD1	NA	TRBJ1-6	TGCGCCAGCAGCCAAGAGGGACAGGGGGCGATCGTAGCATCACCCCTCCACTTT	CASSQEGQGAIVASPLHF
TRBV7-2	NA	NA	TRBJ1-1	TGTGCCAGCAGCCCCAGGGCAGGGCTGACCACTGAAGCTTTCTTT	CASSPRAGLTTEAFF
TRBV13	TRBD1	NA	TRBJ2-4	TGTGCCAGCAGCTTAAACACAGGGGTAAAAAACATTCAGTACTTC	CASSLNTGVKNIQYF
TRBV24-1	TRBD2	few	TRBJ2-6	TGTGCCACCAGTGATGATTCGTGGCGGGGGGGCACTGGGGCCAACGTCCTGACTTTC	CATSDDSWRGGTGANVLTF
TRBV6-4	TRBD1	many	TRBJ1-5	TGTGCCAGCAGTGTACCGGGACAGGGGATCTATAGCAATCAGCCCCAGCATTTT	CASSVPGQGIYSNQPQHF
TRBV2	NA	NA	TRBJ2-5	TGTGCCAGCAGTGATGCGCACCAAGAGACCCAGTACTTC	CASSDAHQETQYF
TRBV10-3	TRBD1	NA	TRBJ2-7	TGTGCCATCAGTCCTACAGGGGGCGGAGAGCAGTACTTC	CAISPTGGGEQYF
TRBV6-5	NA	NA	TRBJ1-5	TGTGCCAGCGCCCCCACAGCCGTGGGCAATCAGCCCCAGCATTTT	CASAPTAVGNQPQHF
TRBV5-4	TRBD2	NA	TRBJ2-5	TGTGCCAGCAGCTTGCCTAGCGGGGGGGGAGAGACCCAGTACTTC	CASSLPSGGGETQYF
TRBV3-1/TRBV3-2	TRBD1	NA	TRBJ1-2	TGTGCCAGCAGCCGGGACAGGGGGTATGGCTACACCTTC	CASSRDRGYGYTF
TRBV5-6	NA	NA	TRBJ1-6	TGTGCCAGCAGCAGAAACAGGAAGAATTCACCCCTCCACTTT	CASSRNRKNSPLHF
TRBV28	TRBD1	once	TRBJ1-4	TGTGCCAGCAGTCTGGGACAGGGTGTGTATGAAAAACTGTTTTTT	CASSLGQGVYEKLFF
TRBV5-1	NA	NA	TRBJ2-5	TGCGCCAGCAGCTTAACGGACCAAGAGACCCAGTACTTC	CASSLTDQETQYF
TRBV6-5	NA	once	TRBJ1-6	TGTGCCAGCAGAGAGGACAATTATTCACCCCTCCACTTT	CASREDNYSPLHF
TRBV5-6	NA	once	TRBJ1-2	TGTGCCAGCCAACCAAGGGCTTTGGACACGAAGAACTATGGCTACACCTTC	CASQPRALDTKNYGYTF
TRBV6-6	NA	NA	TRBJ1-2	TGTGCCAGCAGGGAATACAGGGAGAATGGCTACACCTTC	CASREYRENGYTF
TRBV4-1	TRBD2	NA	TRBJ2-2	TGCGCCAGCAGCCGCGGACTAGCAGGCACCGGGGAGCTGTTTTTT	CASSRGLAGTGELFF
TRBV6-2/TRBV6-3	TRBD1	few	TRBJ2-1	TGTGCCAGCAGTTACCCCCCGGACAGGTCGGCCTACAATGAGCAGTTCTTC	CASSYPPDRSAYNEQFF
TRBV2	TRBD1	few	TRBJ2-3	TGTGCCAGCAGTCAACAGGGGCAAGATACGCAGTATTTT	CASSQQGQDTQYF